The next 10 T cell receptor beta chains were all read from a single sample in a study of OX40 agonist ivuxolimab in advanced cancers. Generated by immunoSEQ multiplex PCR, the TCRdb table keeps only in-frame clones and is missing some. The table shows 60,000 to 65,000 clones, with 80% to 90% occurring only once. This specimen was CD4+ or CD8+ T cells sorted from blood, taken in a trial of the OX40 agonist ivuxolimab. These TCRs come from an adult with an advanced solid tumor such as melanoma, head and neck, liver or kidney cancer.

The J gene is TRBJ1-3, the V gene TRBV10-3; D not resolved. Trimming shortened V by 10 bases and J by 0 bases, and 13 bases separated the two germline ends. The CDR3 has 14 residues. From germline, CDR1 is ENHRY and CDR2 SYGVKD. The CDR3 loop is CATRPGSSGNTIYF. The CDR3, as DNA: TGTGCCACCCGACCGGGAAGCTCTGGAAACACCATATATTTT.

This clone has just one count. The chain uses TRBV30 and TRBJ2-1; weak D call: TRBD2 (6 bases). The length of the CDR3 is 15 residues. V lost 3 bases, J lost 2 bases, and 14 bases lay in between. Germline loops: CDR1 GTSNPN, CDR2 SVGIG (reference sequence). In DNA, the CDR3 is TGTGCCTGGAGCTTAGCGGAGAGCCCCTACAATGAGCAGTTCTTC. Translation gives CAWSLAESPYNEQFF.

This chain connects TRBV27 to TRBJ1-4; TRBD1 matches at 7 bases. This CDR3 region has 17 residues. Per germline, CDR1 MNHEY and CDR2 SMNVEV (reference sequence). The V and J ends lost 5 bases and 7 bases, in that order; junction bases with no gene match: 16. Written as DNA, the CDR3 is TGTGCCAGCAGTAAAGACAGGGCTTTCGGTCGTGGTGAAAAACTGTTTTTT. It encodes CASSKDRAFGRGEKLFF.

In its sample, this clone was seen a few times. CDR3 nucleotide sequence: TGTGCCAGTAGTATAATTGGTTCGACTAGCGGGATCAATGAGCAGTTCTTC. Protein sequence: CASSIIGSTSGINEQFF. This rearrangement joins TRBV19 to TRBJ2-1; 11 bases are a match to TRBD2. Germline V gives CDR1 LNHDA, CDR2 SQIVND (reference sequence). V shed 2 bases and J 6 bases; nucleotides not matched to a gene: 9. The CDR3 contains 17 residues. The variable domain in full, with the rest retrieved from reference TRBV19 and TRBJ2-1, is DGGITQSPKYLFRKEGQNVTLSCEQNLNHDAMYWYRQDPGQGLRLIYYSQIVNDFQKGDIAEGYSVSREKKESFPLTVTSAQKNPTAFYLCASSIIGSTSGINEQFFGPGTRLTVL.

CDR3 bases: TGTGCCAGCAGCTCCTCCTCAGGGTTCACTGAAGCTTTCTTT. Its protein is CASSSSSGFTEAFF. The chain is built from TRBV7-3 and TRBJ1-1; D is possibly TRBD1 (5 bases). The CDR3 runs to 14 residues. Trimming took 4 bases from V and 4 from J, leaving 13 bases between them. Germline CDR1 SGHTA, CDR2 FQGTGA.

CDR3 sequence: CASSRQQGAGTGELFF. DNA of the CDR3: TGCGCCAGCAGCAGACAACAGGGGGCGGGCACCGGGGAGCTGTTTTTT. The gene calls are TRBV5-1 and TRBJ2-2; 9 positions agree with TRBD1. V lost 4 bases to trimming and J lost 4 bases; unmatched junction nucleotides: 8. CDR1 and CDR2 from the germline V gene are SGHRS and YFSETQ. The CDR3 loop spans 16 amino acids.

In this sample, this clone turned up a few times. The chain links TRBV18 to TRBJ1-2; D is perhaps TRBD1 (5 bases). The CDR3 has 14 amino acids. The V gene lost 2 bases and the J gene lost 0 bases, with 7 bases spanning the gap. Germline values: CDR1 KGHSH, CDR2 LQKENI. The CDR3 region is CASSPGAANYGYTF. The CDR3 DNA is TGTGCCAGCTCACCAGGGGCCGCTAACTATGGCTACACCTTC.

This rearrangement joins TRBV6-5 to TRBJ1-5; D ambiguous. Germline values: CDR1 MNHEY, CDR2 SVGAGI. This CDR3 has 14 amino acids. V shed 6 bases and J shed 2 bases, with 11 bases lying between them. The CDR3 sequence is CASRNLDGNQPQHF. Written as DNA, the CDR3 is TGTGCCAGCAGGAACCTGGACGGCAATCAGCCCCAGCATTTT.

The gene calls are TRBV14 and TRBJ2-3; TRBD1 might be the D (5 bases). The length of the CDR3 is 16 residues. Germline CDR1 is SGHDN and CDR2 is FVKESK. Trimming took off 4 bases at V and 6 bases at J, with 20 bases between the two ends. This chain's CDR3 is CASSLRTPQGSDTQYF. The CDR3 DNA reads TGTGCCAGCAGCCTCCGGACACCTCAAGGGTCGGATACGCAGTATTTT. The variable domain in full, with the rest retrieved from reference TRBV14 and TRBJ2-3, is EAGVTQFPSHSVIEKGQTVTLRCDPISGHDNLYWYRRVMGKEIKFLLHFVKESKQDESGMPNNRFLAERTGGTYSTLKVQPAELEDSGVYFCASSLRTPQGSDTQYFGPGTRLTVL.

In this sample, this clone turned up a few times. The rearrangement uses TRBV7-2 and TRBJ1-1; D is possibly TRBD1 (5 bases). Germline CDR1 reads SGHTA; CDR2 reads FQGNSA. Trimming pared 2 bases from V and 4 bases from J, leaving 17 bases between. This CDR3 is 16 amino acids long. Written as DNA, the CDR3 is TGTGCCAGCAGCTTACGGGGGTCCACGGTGGGCACTGAAGCTTTCTTT. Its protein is CASSLRGSTVGTEAFF.